This passage covers 28 T cell receptor beta chains from one sample sequenced in a study of CD8 T cells in ankylosing spondylitis (dated by TCRdb to 2015 to 2018). Preparation of the library involved 5' RACE. Sequenced on an Illumina HiSeq 2500. TCRdb's own reprocessing of the public reads used fastp at Q25 and MiXCR and kept productive beta chains. Each entry merges the rows of one CDR3 protein and shows their most common DNA and genes. The sample table records fewer than 750,000 distinct CDR3 sequences; around a fifth of these occur just once. The ten largest clones capture about a fifth of the sample. General conclusions and limits of the study: Blood from ankylosing spondylitis patients appeared to be characterized by a TCR beta motif made up of seven or eight highly homologous amino acid variants.

What these receptors recognize is not known. Sequenced sample: blood, either unsorted or a sorted T cell fraction (not recorded which). Every receptor here comes from a male donor with ankylosing spondylitis.

In its sample, this clonotype was seen a few times. The genes are TRBV7-9 and TRBJ1-1, with D possibly matching TRBD1 (5 bases). CDR3 length: 16 residues. CDR1 and CDR2 (germline): SEHNR, FQNEAQ (reference sequence). The germline V and J ends were trimmed by 5 bases and 3 bases, with 19 bases remaining between them. CDR3 nucleotides: TGTGCCAGCAGCCTCTCCCCGGGGGGAGGGGACACTGAAGCTTTCTTT. Translation: CASSLSPGGGDTEAFF.

The sample holds a few counts of this clonotype. The J gene is TRBJ2-3, the V gene TRBV7-3, with 14 bases identical to TRBD2. V shed 4 bases and J 8 bases; nucleotides not matched to a gene: 5. This CDR3 has 15 residues. Germline V gives CDR1 SGHTA, CDR2 FQGTGA. CDR3 in amino acids: CASSSGLAGEGTQYF. The CDR3 DNA follows: TGTGCCAGCAGCTCGGGACTAGCGGGAGAGGGTACGCAGTATTTT.

The rearrangement links TRBV10-3 to TRBJ1-3; D is possibly TRBD1 (6 bases). Trimming removed 7 bases at V and 0 bases at J, with 13 bases between. In germline, CDR1 is ENHRY, CDR2 SYGVKD. The CDR3 has 15 amino acids. CDR3 in DNA: TGTGCCATCAAGCCGGGGGCCGCCTCTGGAAACACCATATATTTT. This translates into CAIKPGAASGNTIYF.

The genes are TRBV4-2 and TRBJ2-5, with D uncertain. This CDR3 comprises 16 residues. In germline, CDR1 is LGHNA, CDR2 YNFKEQ. Trimming removed 0 bases at V and 7 bases at J, with 18 bases between. CDR3 DNA sequence: TGTGCCAGCAGCCAAGATCCGGTCGGCTCGGATGCGACCCAGTACTTC. This codes for CASSQDPVGSDATQYF.

Only a few counts were recorded for this clonotype. This sequence joins TRBV20-1 and TRBJ1-5; 10 nucleotides line up with TRBD1. Germline V gene lookup returns CDR1 DFQATT and CDR2 SNEGSKA (reference sequence). The CDR3 is made up of 15 amino acids. The junction had 4 bases not matched to a gene; V was cut back by 5 bases and J by 0 bases. CDR3 amino acids: CSASRQGASNQPQHF. CDR3 nucleotide sequence: TGCAGTGCTTCTCGACAGGGGGCTAGCAATCAGCCCCAGCATTTT.

V gene TRBV10-1 combines with J gene TRBJ2-1, with 7 nucleotides matching TRBD1. The CDR3 is made up of 15 amino acids. The V segment lost 5 bases and the J segment 0 bases; nucleotides outside the gene matches: 4. The germline gives CDR1 WNHNN, CDR2 SYGVQD (reference sequence). The DNA of the CDR3 is TGCGCCAGCAGTCGGGACAGCTTCTCCTACAATGAGCAGTTCTTC. Protein sequence: CASSRDSFSYNEQFF.

V and J are TRBV12-3 or TRBV12-4 and TRBJ2-1; no reliable D call. V dropped 2 bases and J dropped 3 bases, with 8 bases sitting between them. There are 14 residues in the CDR3. The CDR3 sequence is CASSLYSRYNEQFF. The CDR3, as DNA: TGTGCCAGCAGTTTATACAGCCGCTACAATGAGCAGTTCTTC.

At least ten counts were recorded for this clonotype. This chain uses TRBV20-1 with TRBJ1-1; 8 nucleotides align to TRBD1. The CDR3 is 15 residues long. Germline CDR1 DFQATT, CDR2 SNEGSKA (reference sequence). Trimming cost V 2 bases and J 3 bases; bases outside gene matches: 8. CDR3 sequence reads: CSARPPTGVDTEAFF. CDR3 nucleotide sequence: TGCAGTGCTAGACCCCCGACAGGGGTCGACACTGAAGCTTTCTTT.

This clonotype showed up just a few times. V gene TRBV5-1 combines with J gene TRBJ1-5; D gene unclear. The length of the CDR3 is 15 residues. In germline, CDR1 is SGHRS, CDR2 YFSETQ. V lost 0 bases and J 5 bases, leaving 12 bases between the germline ends. This CDR3 is CASSLGAADHQPQHF. The CDR3 DNA sequence: TGCGCCAGCAGCTTGGGGGCGGCAGACCATCAGCCCCAGCATTTT.

This clonotype was seen a few times. V gene TRBV5-1 combines with J gene TRBJ2-2; 9 bases map to TRBD2. J gave up 3 bases and V 4 bases, and 13 bases lay outside the gene matches. The V gene's germline CDR1 is SGHRS and CDR2 YFSETQ. The CDR3 is 18 amino acids. The CDR3 sequence is CASSHQPPGTSYTGELFF. The CDR3 DNA sequence: TGCGCCAGCAGCCACCAACCCCCCGGGACTAGCTACACCGGGGAGCTGTTTTTT.

This clonotype was counted at least ten times. The DNA of the CDR3 is TGTGCCAGCAGTCGTAACTCTAGGACAGGCGGTGAGCAGTTCTTC. Translation gives CASSRNSRTGGEQFF. The chain combines TRBV12-3 or TRBV12-4 with TRBJ2-1, with 7 nucleotides matching TRBD1. The V and J ends lost 5 bases and 9 bases, in that order; junction bases with no gene match: 13. The CDR3 runs to 15 residues.

This rearrangement joins TRBV15 to TRBJ1-3; the D is unclear. The CDR3 totals 13 residues. The V and J ends lost 3 bases and 4 bases respectively, with 7 bases between them. The germline V gene encodes CDR1 LNHNV and CDR2 YYDKDF (reference sequence). For the CDR3, the DNA is TGTGCCACCAGCAGCAAATCGGGAAACACCATATATTTT. Its translation: CATSSKSGNTIYF.

V and J are TRBV4-1 and TRBJ1-2; D is ambiguous. This CDR3 comprises 16 residues. Germline lookup yields CDR1 MGHRA and CDR2 YSYEKL. Deletions cut 1 base from V and 1 base from J, with 13 bases between. As DNA, the CDR3 is TGCGCCAGCAGCCAAGTCATAGTTGTCCGTAACTATGGCTACACCTTC. This codes for CASSQVIVVRNYGYTF.

The gene calls are TRBV4-1 and TRBJ2-7; 9 bases match TRBD1. V gave up 0 bases and J gave up 2 bases; unmatched junction bases: 5. There are 16 residues in the CDR3. Germline CDR1 reads MGHRA; CDR2 reads YSYEKL. The CDR3 DNA follows: TGCGCCAGCAGCCAAGATCCTGGGACAGGGACCTACGAGCAGTACTTC. Its translation: CASSQDPGTGTYEQYF.

J is TRBJ2-5 and V is TRBV6-6; the D gene is possibly TRBD2 (5 bases). The V end was cut by 6 bases, the J end by 2 bases, with 10 bases between. Per germline, CDR1 MNHNY and CDR2 SVGAGI (reference sequence). The CDR3 totals 13 residues. CDR3 bases: TGTGCCAGCAGGACGGACTTGCAAGAGACCCAGTACTTC. This encodes CASRTDLQETQYF.

This clonotype was detected ten times or more. The chain uses TRBV20-1 and TRBJ2-3; 11 nucleotides agree with TRBD2. The CDR3 is made up of 14 amino acids. The germline V gene encodes CDR1 DFQATT and CDR2 SNEGSKA (reference sequence). V shed 3 bases, J shed 4 bases, and the junction held 3 bases outside the gene matches. DNA for the CDR3: TGCAGTGCTAGGCTAGCGGGGGGTTCAGATACGCAGTATTTT. Residues: CSARLAGGSDTQYF.

This clonotype has just one count. One end of the junction varies from germline; a read error may be responsible. V is TRBV3-1 and J is TRBJ2-1; D is ambiguous. CDR3 size: 13 residues. Germline V gene data show CDR1 as LGHDT and CDR2 as YNNKEL (reference sequence). The CDR3 DNA is TGTGCCAGCAGCCAAGATCGCCCCAATGAGCAGTTGTTC. This codes for CASSQDRPNEQLF.

The rearrangement joins TRBV2 to TRBJ2-7; D remains ambiguous. The V and J ends lost 1 base and 0 bases respectively, with 7 bases between them. Germline lookup yields CDR1 SNHLY and CDR2 FYNNEI. CDR3 length: 14 residues. The CDR3 here is CASSEVGNSYEQYF. In nucleotides, the CDR3 is TGTGCCAGCAGTGAAGTCGGCAACTCCTACGAGCAGTACTTC.

This clonotype came up a few times. The chain carries TRBV25-1 and TRBJ1-3; D uncertain. The CDR3 extends over 13 amino acids. With 7 bases removed from V and 4 bases from J, the gap between germline ends came to 11 bases. Germline V lookup: CDR1 MGHDK, CDR2 SYGVNS. The CDR3 bases are TGTGCCAGCATGAGGGTAGGGGGAAACACCATATATTTT. Amino acid sequence: CASMRVGGNTIYF.

This clonotype was observed a few times. CDR3 sequence: CSVGWDVQYEQYF. In nucleotides, the CDR3 is TGCAGCGTTGGTTGGGACGTCCAGTACGAGCAGTACTTC. The V gene is TRBV29-1, the J gene TRBJ2-7; either TRBD1 or TRBD2 may supply D (5 bases each). V was cut by 4 bases and J by 4 bases, with 14 bases left in between. Germline V CDR1 and CDR2: SQVTM, ANQGSEA. The CDR3 length is 13 residues.

This clonotype was counted a few times. The V and J genes are TRBV20-1 and TRBJ1-5, with D tentatively TRBD1 (5 bases). In germline, CDR1 is DFQATT, CDR2 SNEGSKA (reference sequence). Trimming shortened V by 6 bases and J by 7 bases, and 10 bases separated the two germline ends. CDR3 length: 11 residues. CDR3 amino acids: CSAGGEQPQHF. In DNA form, the CDR3 reads TGCAGTGCGGGGGGGGAGCAGCCCCAGCATTTT.

The V and J genes are TRBV11-2 and TRBJ2-5; D is ambiguous. This CDR3 is 16 amino acids long. V lost 3 bases and J 2 bases, leaving 16 bases between the germline ends. Looked up from germline, CDR1 is SGHAT and CDR2 is FQNNGV. The CDR3 loop reads CASSFTRTDEQETQYF. CDR3 DNA sequence: TGTGCCAGCAGCTTTACTCGCACGGACGAACAAGAGACCCAGTACTTC.

This clonotype was observed a few times. The V gene is TRBV20-1, the J gene TRBJ2-1; D unclear. Trimming stripped 1 base from V and 9 bases from J, with 16 bases between. Germline V lookup: CDR1 DFQATT, CDR2 SNEGSKA (reference sequence). The CDR3 loop spans 14 amino acids. CDR3 amino acids: CSARGGLAAGEQFF. CDR3 bases: TGCAGTGCTAGAGGGGGTTTGGCGGCCGGTGAGCAGTTCTTC.

CDR3 nucleotides: TGTGCCTCAAATAGGGGGTCGGGAGATACGCAGTATTTT. It translates to CASNRGSGDTQYF. This chain uses TRBV30 with TRBJ2-3, with D perhaps TRBD1 (6 bases). Germline-derived CDR1 and CDR2 are GTSNPN and SVGIG (reference sequence). V was shortened by 7 bases and J by 5 bases, with 16 bases between the two germline ends. This CDR3 is built from 13 residues. Filled out from reference TRBV30 and TRBJ2-3, the complete variable domain reads SQTIHQWPATLVQPVGSPLSLECTVEGTSNPNLYWYRQAAGRGLQLLFYSVGIGQISSEVPQNLSASRPQDRQFILSSKKLLLSDSGFYLCASNRGSGDTQYFGPGTRLTVL.

In its sample, this clonotype was seen a few times. J is TRBJ2-1 and V is TRBV18; 12 nucleotides match TRBD2. Germline CDR1 reads KGHSH; CDR2 reads LQKENI. After removal of 5 bases from V and 7 bases from J, the junction contained 12 bases not matched to a gene. The CDR3 loop spans 17 amino acids. CDR3 sequence (DNA): TGTGCCAGCTCATCATATCGGAGCGGACTAGCGGGAAATGAGCAGTTCTTC. Its translation is CASSSYRSGLAGNEQFF.

A few counts support this clonotype. This chain uses TRBV12-3 or TRBV12-4 with TRBJ2-6; weak D call: TRBD2 (5 bases). The CDR3 extends over 16 amino acids. V was pared by 6 bases and J by 0 bases, with 12 bases between. CDR3 DNA sequence: TGTGCCAGCAGACTGGTCGGGGTCTCTGGGGCCAACGTCCTGACTTTC. This codes for CASRLVGVSGANVLTF.

The chain uses TRBV7-2 and TRBJ2-1; D remains unclear. The V gene lost 5 bases and the J gene lost 5 bases, with 19 bases spanning the gap. This CDR3 is built from 16 residues. The germline V gene encodes CDR1 SGHTA and CDR2 FQGNSA. The CDR3, as DNA: TGTGCCAGCAGCCTCATCGGTGCGGCAATCGACAATGAGCAGTTCTTC. This translates into CASSLIGAAIDNEQFF.

This clonotype was seen more than once but under ten times. The CDR3 sequence: CSADRGSAPEAFF. CDR3 nucleotide sequence: TGCAGCGCCGACAGGGGTAGTGCCCCTGAAGCTTTCTTT. This chain uses TRBV29-1 with TRBJ1-1; TRBD1 matches 8 bases. The germline V gene has CDR1 SQVTM and CDR2 ANQGSEA. The CDR3 contains 13 residues. V lost 7 bases to trimming and J lost 6 bases; unmatched junction nucleotides: 10.